This entry describes one TCR beta chain. These data belong to a study of human T cells and chemical hapten exposure. TCRdb redid the calling of the RACE reads with MiXCR, one entry per CDR3 protein. The data show tens of thousands of distinct CDR3 sequences, with 8% to 10% seen just once and 20% to 30% held by the top ten. The CDR3 is made up of 12 amino acids. V was cut by 3 bases and J by 7 bases, with 13 bases left in between. Germline CDR1 DFQATT, CDR2 SNEGSKA (reference sequence). Sample time point: patch test 3, about 24 weeks after DPC sensitization. Treatment indicated: therapeutic diphenylcyclopropenone sensitization with weekly scalp DPC. Unfractionated whole blood yielded total RNA.

The clonotype originates from a man aged 50 or older with alopecia areata. Some clones in this sample may be carry-over from other donors' samples. The genes are TRBV20-1 and TRBJ2-7; D is unclear. The sample in question was whole blood, obtained in connection with sensitization to the hapten diphenylcyclopropenone (DPC). The CDR3 DNA follows: TGCAGTGCTAGGGGCGAGGTGTGGGAGCAGTACTTC. This sequence encodes CSARGEVWEQYF.